This TCR beta chain was recovered during a study of cytomegalovirus exposure and HLA in healthy donors. V was clipped by 0 bases and J by 5 bases, with 14 bases between them. The CDR3 contains 15 residues. CDR1 is SGHNT and CDR2 is YYREEE in the germline V gene (reference sequence). Findings and limits, study-wide: TCR beta V- and J-gene trimming, according to a later analysis, was linked to a missense DCLRE1C variant. A few CMV-associated chains proved CMV antigen-specific in vitro.

In the PCR, 60 Vbeta and 13 Jbeta primers were used. Per the original data handling: In a later analysis, tens of millions of unique TCR beta chains included roughly 11 million shared by two or more donors. Clones were read by immunoSEQ multiplex PCR, and TCRdb kept only the in-frame ones, dropping some. Clonal size and the V and J genes are those of that table, whereas D and trimming came from the DNA. The data hold roughly 120,000 clones, with 77% observed a single time. A word on this clone: The antigen remains undetermined.

The TCR sequence derives from a man in his fifties in good health and CMV-seropositive. J is TRBJ1-1 and V is TRBV5-4, with D hard to call. The sample taken for sequencing was PBMCs. CDR3 sequence reads: CASSLDQSQVTEAFF. The CDR3 DNA is TGTGCCAGCAGCTTGGACCAGTCTCAAGTAACTGAAGCTTTCTTT.